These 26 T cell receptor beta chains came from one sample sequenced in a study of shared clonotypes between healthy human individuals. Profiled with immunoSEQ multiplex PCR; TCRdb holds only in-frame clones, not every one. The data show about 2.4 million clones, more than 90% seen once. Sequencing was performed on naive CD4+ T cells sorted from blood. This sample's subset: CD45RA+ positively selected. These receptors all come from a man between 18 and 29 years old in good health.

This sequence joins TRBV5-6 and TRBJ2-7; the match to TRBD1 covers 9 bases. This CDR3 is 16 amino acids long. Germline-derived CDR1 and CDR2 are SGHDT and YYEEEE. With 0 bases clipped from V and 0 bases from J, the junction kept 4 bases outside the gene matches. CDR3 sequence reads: CASSLGTGDLSYEQYF. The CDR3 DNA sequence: TGTGCCAGCAGCTTGGGGACAGGGGATCTCTCCTACGAGCAGTACTTC.

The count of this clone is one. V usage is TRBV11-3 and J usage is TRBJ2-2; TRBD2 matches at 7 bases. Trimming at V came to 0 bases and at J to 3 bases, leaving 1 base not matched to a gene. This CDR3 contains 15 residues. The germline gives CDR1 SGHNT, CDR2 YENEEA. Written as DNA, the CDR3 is TGTGCCAGCAGCTTAGAAGGGAGGGACACCGGGGAGCTGTTTTTT. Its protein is CASSLEGRDTGELFF. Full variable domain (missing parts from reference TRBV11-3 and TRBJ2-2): EAGVVQSPRYKIIEKKQPVAFWCNPISGHNTLYWYLQNLGQGPELLIRYENEEAVDDSQLPKDRFSAERLKGVDSTLKIQPAELGDSAVYLCASSLEGRDTGELFFGEGSRLTVL.

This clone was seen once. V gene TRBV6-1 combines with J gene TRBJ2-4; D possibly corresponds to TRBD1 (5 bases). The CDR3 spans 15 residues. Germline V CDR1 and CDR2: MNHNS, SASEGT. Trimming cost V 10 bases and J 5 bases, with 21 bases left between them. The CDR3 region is CAIQDSGAPQNIQYF. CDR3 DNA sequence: TGTGCCATCCAAGATTCTGGGGCTCCTCAAAACATTCAGTACTTC.

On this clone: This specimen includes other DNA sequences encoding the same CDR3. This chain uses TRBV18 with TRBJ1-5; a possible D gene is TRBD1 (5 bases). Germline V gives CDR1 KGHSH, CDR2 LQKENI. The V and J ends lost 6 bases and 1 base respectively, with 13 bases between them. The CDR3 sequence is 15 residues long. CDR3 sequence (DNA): TGTGCCAGCTCGCCCTCGGGGGGGAGCAATCAGCCCCAGCATTTT. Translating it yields CASSPSGGSNQPQHF.

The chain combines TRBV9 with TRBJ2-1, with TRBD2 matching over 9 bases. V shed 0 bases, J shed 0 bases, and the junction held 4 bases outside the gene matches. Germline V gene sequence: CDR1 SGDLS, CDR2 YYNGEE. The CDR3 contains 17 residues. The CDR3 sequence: CASSVGLAVSSYNEQFF. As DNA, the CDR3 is TGTGCCAGCAGCGTAGGACTAGCGGTGAGCTCCTACAATGAGCAGTTCTTC.

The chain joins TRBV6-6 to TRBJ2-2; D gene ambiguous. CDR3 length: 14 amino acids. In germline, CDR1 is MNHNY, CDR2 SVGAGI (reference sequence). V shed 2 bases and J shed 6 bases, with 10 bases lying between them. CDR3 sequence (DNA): TGTGCCAGCAGTTACGCACCCCACGCCGGGGAGCTGTTTTTT. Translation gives CASSYAPHAGELFF.

The CDR3 spells CASSVDPTTNEKLFF. CDR3 DNA: TGTGCCAGCAGCGTAGACCCTACAACTAATGAAAAACTGTTTTTT. The chain uses TRBV9 and TRBJ1-4, with D unclear. Germline loops: CDR1 SGDLS, CDR2 YYNGEE. V was clipped by 0 bases and J by 0 bases, with 6 bases between them. This CDR3 contains 15 residues.

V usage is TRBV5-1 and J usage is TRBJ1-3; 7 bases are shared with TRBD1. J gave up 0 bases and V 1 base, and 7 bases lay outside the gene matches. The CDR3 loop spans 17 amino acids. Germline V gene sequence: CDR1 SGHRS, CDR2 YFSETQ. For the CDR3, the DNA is TGCGCCAGCAGCTTGTCGCCGGGACAGCACTCTGGAAACACCATATATTTT. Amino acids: CASSLSPGQHSGNTIYF.

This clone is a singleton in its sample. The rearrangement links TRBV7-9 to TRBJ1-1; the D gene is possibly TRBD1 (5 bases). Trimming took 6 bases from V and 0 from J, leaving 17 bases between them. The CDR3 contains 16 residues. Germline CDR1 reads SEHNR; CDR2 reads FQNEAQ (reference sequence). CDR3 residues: CASSSGEDLMNTEAFF. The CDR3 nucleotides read TGTGCCAGCAGTTCGGGGGAGGACCTCATGAACACTGAAGCTTTCTTT. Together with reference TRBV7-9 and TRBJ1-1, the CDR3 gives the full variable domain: DTGVSQNPRHKITKRGQNVTFRCDPISEHNRLYWYRQTLGQGPEFLTYFQNEAQLEKSRLLSDRFSAERPKGSFSTLEIQRTEQGDSAMYLCASSSGEDLMNTEAFFGQGTRLTVV.

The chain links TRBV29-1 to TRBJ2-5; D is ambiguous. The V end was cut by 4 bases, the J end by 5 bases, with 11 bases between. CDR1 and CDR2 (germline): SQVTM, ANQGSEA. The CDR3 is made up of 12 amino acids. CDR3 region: CSVVSTVETQYF. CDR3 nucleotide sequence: TGCAGCGTTGTTTCGACGGTGGAGACCCAGTACTTC.

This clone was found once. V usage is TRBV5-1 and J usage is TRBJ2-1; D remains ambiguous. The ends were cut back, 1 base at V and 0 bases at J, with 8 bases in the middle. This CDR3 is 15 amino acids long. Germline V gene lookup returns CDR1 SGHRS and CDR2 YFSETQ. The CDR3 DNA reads TGCGCCAGCAGCTTGACCAGGAGCTCCTACAATGAGCAGTTCTTC. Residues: CASSLTRSSYNEQFF. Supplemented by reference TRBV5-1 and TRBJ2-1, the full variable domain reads KAGVTQTPRYLIKTRGQQVTLSCSPISGHRSVSWYQQTPGQGLQFLFEYFSETQRNKGNFPGRFSGRQFSNSRSEMNVSTLELGDSALYLCASSLTRSSYNEQFFGPGTRLTVL.

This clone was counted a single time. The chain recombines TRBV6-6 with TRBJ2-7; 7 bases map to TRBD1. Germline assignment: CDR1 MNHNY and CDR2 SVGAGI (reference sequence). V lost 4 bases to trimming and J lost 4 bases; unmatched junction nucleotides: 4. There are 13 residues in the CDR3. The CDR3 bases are TGTGCCAGCAGTTTAACAGGGGTTTACGAGCAGTACTTC. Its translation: CASSLTGVYEQYF.

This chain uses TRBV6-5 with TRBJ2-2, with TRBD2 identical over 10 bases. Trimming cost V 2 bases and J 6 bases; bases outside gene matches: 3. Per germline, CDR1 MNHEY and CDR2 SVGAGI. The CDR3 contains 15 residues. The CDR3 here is CASSYGLAVAGELFF. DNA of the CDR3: TGTGCCAGCAGTTACGGACTAGCGGTGGCCGGGGAGCTGTTTTTT.

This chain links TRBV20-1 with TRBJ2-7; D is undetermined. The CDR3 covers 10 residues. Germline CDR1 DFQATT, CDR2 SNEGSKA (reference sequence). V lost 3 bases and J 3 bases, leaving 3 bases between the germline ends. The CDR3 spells CSARNYEQYF. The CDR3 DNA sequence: TGCAGTGCTAGGAACTACGAGCAGTACTTC.

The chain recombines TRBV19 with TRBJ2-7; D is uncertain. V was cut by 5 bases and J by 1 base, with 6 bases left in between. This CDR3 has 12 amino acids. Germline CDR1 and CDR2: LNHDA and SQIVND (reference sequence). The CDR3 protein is CASSQQSYEQYF. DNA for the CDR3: TGTGCCAGTAGTCAACAGTCCTACGAGCAGTACTTC.

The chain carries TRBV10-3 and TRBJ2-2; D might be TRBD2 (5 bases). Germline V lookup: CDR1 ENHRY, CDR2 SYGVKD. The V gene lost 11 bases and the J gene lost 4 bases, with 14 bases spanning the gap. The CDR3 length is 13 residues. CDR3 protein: CAGAGIRTGELFF. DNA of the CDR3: TGTGCCGGCGCCGGGATCCGCACCGGGGAGCTGTTTTTT.

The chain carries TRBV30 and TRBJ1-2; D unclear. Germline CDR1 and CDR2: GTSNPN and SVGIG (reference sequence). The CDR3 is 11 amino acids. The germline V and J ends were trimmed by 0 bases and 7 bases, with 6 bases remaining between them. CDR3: CAWSVMTGYTF. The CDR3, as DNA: TGTGCCTGGAGTGTAATGACTGGCTACACCTTC. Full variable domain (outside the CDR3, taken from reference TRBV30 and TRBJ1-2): SQTIHQWPATLVQPVGSPLSLECTVEGTSNPNLYWYRQAAGRGLQLLFYSVGIGQISSEVPQNLSASRPQDRQFILSSKKLLLSDSGFYLCAWSVMTGYTFGSGTRLTVV.

The DNA for the CDR3 is TGCGCCAGCAGCTTGGCGGGCCGGAGTAGCTACACCTTC. Residues: CASSLAGRSSYTF. V usage is TRBV5-1 and J usage is TRBJ1-2; D not resolved. Germline CDR1 is SGHRS and CDR2 is YFSETQ. The length of the CDR3 is 13 residues. V lost 0 bases to trimming and J lost 9 bases, with 12 bases between them.

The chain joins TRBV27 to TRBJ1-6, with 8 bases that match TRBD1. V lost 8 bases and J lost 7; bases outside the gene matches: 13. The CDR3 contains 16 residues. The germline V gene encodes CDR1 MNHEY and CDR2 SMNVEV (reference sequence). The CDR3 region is CASVTSGTGRNSPLHF. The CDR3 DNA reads TGTGCCAGCGTTACCTCCGGGACAGGCCGAAATTCACCCCTCCACTTT.

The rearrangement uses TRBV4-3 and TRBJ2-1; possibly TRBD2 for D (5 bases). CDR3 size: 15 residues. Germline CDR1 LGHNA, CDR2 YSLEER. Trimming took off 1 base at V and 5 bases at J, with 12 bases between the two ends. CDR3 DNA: TGCGCCAGCAGCCAAGCCGGGGTCGTGAACAATGAGCAGTTCTTC. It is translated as CASSQAGVVNNEQFF.

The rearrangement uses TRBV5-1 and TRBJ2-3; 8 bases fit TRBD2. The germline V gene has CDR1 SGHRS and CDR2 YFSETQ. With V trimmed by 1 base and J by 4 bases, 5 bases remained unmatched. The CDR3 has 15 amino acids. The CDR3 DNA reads TGCGCCAGCAGCTTGCGGAGCGGGAGTTCAGATACGCAGTATTTT. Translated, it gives CASSLRSGSSDTQYF.

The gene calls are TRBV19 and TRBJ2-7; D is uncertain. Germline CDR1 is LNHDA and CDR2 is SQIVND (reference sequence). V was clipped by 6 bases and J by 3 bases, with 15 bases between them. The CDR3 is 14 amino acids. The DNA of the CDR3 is TGTGCCAGTAGGCGACTGCCACATGACTACGAGCAGTACTTC. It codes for CASRRLPHDYEQYF. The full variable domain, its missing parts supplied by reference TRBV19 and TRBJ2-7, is DGGITQSPKYLFRKEGQNVTLSCEQNLNHDAMYWYRQDPGQGLRLIYYSQIVNDFQKGDIAEGYSVSREKKESFPLTVTSAQKNPTAFYLCASRRLPHDYEQYFGPGTRLTVT.

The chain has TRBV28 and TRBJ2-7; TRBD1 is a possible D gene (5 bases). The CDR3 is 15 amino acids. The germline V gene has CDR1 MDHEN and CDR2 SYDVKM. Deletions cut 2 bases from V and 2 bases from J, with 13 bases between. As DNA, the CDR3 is TGTGCCAGCAGTTTAGGGGCAGGGTTCGCCTACGAGCAGTACTTC. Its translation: CASSLGAGFAYEQYF.

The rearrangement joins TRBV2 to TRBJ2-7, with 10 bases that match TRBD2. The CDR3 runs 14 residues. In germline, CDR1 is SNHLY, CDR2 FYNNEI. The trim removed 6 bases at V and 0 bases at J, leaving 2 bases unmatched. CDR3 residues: CASRGTSASYEQYF. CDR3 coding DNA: TGTGCCAGCAGGGGGACTAGCGCCTCCTACGAGCAGTACTTC.

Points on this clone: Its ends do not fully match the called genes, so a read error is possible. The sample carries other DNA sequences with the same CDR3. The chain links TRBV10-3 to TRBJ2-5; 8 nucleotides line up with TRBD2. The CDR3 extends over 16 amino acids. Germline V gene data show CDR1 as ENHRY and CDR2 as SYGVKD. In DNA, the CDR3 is TGCGCCATCAGTAGAAATGGACTAGCCTCCCAAGAGACCCAGTACTTC. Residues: CAISRNGLASQETQYF.

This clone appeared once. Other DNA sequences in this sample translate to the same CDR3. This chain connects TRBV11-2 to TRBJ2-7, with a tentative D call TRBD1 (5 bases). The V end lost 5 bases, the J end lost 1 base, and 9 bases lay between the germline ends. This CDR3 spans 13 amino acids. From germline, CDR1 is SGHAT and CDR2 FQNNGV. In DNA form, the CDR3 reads TGTGCCAGCAGCCTCGGACATTCCTACGAGCAGTACTTC. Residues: CASSLGHSYEQYF.